This TCR beta chain was found in a study of human T cells and chemical hapten exposure. Study background: Small differences in pooled library volume mainly drove the variation in TCR yields per sample.

On this clonotype itself: Its matching antigen is unknown.

Documented time point: healthy volunteer bleed at 2 weeks. Before extraction, the whole blood was not fractionated, and total RNA was taken from it. This CDR3 is 18 amino acids long. V was cut by 3 bases and J by 7 bases, with 25 bases left in between. The germline V gene has CDR1 LNHNV and CDR2 YYDKDF (reference sequence). Findings and caveats of the study: With DPC sensitization, TCRs exceeding 1 in 1000 frequency showed no change.

It was the library that attached unique molecular identifiers to individual cDNA molecules. From the RACE reads, TCRdb called clonotypes with MiXCR, one entry per CDR3 protein. This table has about 45,000 distinct CDR3 sequences, about 4.5% appearing once. The sequencing sample was made of whole blood. V is TRBV15 and J is TRBJ1-5; the D gene is possibly TRBD1 (5 bases). The sequence was collected from a human donor in good health. Some clones in this sample may be carry-over from other donors' samples. The CDR3 DNA sequence: TGTGCCACCAGCAGTTTAGCCCCGGGAGGCAGGGCAAGGCAGCCCCAGCATTTT. Translating gives CATSSLAPGGRARQPQHF.